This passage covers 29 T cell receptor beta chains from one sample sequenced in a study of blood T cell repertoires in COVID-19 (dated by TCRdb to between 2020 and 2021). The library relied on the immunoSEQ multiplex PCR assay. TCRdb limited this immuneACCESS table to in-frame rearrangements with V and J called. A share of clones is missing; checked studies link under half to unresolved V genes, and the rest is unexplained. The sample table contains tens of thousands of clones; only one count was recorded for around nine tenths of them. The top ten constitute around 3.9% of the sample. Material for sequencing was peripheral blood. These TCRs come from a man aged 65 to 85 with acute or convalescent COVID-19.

CDR3 sequence: CASSYRGTSGGGYEQYF. DNA of the CDR3: TGTGCCAGCAGTTACCGCGGGACTAGCGGGGGGGGCTACGAGCAGTACTTC. This chain joins TRBV6-2 or TRBV6-3 and TRBJ2-7; 16 bases are a match to TRBD2. The CDR3 is 17 amino acids. V dropped 2 bases and J dropped 3; count of bases not matched to a gene: 4. Germline V gene data show CDR1 as MNHEY and CDR2 as SVGEGT.

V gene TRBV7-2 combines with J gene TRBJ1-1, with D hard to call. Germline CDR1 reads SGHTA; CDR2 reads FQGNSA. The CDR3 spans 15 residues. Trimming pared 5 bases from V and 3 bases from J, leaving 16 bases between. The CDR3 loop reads CASSPYGWFDTEAFF. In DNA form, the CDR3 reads TGTGCCAGCAGCCCCTACGGTTGGTTTGACACTGAAGCTTTCTTT.

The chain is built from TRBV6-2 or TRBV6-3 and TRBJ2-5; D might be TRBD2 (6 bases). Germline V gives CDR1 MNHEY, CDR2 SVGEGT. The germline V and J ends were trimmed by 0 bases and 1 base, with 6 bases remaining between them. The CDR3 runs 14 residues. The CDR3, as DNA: TGTGCCAGCAGTTACTCGCGGGGCCAAGAGACCCAGTACTTC. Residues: CASSYSRGQETQYF.

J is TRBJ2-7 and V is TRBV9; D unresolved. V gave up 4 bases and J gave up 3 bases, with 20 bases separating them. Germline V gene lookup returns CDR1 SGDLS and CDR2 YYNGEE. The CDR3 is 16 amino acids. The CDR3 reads CASSPEQMAALYEQYF. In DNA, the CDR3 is TGTGCCAGCAGCCCCGAGCAAATGGCGGCCCTCTACGAGCAGTACTTC.

The CDR3 loop reads CASSLRGRLDQPQHF. The CDR3, as DNA: TGTGCCAGCAGCCTCAGGGGGCGGTTAGATCAGCCCCAGCATTTT. V and J are TRBV7-2 and TRBJ1-5; 8 bases match TRBD1. Looked up from germline, CDR1 is SGHTA and CDR2 is FQGNSA. The length of the CDR3 is 15 residues. V dropped 5 bases and J dropped 5; count of bases not matched to a gene: 8.

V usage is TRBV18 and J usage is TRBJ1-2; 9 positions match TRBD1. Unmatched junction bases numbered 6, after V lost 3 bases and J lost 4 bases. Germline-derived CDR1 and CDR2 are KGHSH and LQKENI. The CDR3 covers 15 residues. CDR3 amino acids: CASSPGTGISYGYTF. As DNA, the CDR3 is TGTGCCAGCTCACCGGGGACAGGGATATCCTATGGCTACACCTTC.

The CDR3 nucleotides read TGTGCCACGCGAGGGGGAACGGAGACCCAGTACTTC. Its translation: CATRGGTETQYF. This chain links TRBV24-1 with TRBJ2-5, with a possible D match to TRBD1 (6 bases). CDR3 length: 12 residues. Germline V CDR1 and CDR2: KGHDR, SFDVKD. Trimming removed 10 bases at V and 5 bases at J, with 13 bases between.

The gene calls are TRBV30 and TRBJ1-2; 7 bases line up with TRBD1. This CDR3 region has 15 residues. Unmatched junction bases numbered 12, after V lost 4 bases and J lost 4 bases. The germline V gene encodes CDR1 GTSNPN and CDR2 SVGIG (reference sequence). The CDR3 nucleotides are TGTGCCTGGACTCCCCGGCGGGACAGACTCTATGGCTACACCTTC. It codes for CAWTPRRDRLYGYTF.

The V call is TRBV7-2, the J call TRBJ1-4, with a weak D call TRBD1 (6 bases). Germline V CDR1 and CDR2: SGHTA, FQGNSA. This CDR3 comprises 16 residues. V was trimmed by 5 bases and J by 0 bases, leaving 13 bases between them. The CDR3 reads CASSGQQGATNEKLFF. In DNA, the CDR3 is TGTGCCAGCAGCGGGCAACAGGGTGCAACTAATGAAAAACTGTTTTTT.

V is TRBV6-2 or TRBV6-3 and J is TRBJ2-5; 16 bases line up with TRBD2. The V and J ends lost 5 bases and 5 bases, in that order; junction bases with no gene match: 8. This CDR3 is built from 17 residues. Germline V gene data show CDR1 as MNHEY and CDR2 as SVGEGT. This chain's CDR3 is CASSPGTSGGDSETQYF. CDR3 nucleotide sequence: TGTGCCAGCAGTCCCGGGACTAGCGGGGGGGATTCGGAGACCCAGTACTTC.

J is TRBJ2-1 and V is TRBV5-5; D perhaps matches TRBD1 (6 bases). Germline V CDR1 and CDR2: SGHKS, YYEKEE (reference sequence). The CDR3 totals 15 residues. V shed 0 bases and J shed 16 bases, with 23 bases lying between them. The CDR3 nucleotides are TGTGCCAGCAGCTTGGGGCGCGCCGCTCTGGGCAGGGGCTTCTTC. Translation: CASSLGRAALGRGFF.

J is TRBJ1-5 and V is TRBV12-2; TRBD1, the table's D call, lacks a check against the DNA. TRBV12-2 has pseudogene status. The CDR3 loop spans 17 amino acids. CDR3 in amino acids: CASRLEERQGSNQPQHF. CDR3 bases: TGTGCAAGTCGCTTAGAGGAAAGACAGGGAAGCAATCAGCCCCAGCATTTT.

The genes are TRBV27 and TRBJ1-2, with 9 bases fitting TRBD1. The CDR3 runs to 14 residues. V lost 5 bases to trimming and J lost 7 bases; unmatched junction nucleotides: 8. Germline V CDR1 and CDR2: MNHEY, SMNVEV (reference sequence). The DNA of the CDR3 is TGTGCCAGCAGTCCTCGGGACAGGGTGGCTGGCTACACCTTC. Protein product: CASSPRDRVAGYTF.

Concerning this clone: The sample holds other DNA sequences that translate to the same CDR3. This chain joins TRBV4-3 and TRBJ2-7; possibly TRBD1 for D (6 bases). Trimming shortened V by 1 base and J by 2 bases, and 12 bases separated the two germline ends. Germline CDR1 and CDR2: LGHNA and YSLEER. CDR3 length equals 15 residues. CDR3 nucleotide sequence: TGCGCCAGCAGCCAAGGGCAGGGGTCCCCCTACGAGCAGTACTTC. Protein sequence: CASSQGQGSPYEQYF.

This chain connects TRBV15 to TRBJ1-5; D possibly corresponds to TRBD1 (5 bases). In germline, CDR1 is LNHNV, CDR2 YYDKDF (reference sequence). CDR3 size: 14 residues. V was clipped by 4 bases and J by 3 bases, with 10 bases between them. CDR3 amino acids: CATSTRQTNQPQHF. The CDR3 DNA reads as TGTGCCACCAGCACCCGACAGACCAATCAGCCCCAGCATTTT.

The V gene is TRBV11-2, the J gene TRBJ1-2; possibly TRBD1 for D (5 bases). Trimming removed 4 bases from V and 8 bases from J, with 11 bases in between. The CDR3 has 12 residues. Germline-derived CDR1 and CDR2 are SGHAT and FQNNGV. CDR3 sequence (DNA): TGTGCCAGCAGCTCCCCTACAGGCGGCTACACCTTC. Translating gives CASSSPTGGYTF.

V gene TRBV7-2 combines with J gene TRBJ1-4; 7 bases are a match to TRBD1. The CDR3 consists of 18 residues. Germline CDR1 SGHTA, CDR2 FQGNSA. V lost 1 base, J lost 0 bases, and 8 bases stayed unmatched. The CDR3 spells CASSLVSPDRPTNEKLFF. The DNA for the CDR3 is TGTGCCAGCAGCTTAGTGTCCCCGGACAGGCCAACTAATGAAAAACTGTTTTTT.

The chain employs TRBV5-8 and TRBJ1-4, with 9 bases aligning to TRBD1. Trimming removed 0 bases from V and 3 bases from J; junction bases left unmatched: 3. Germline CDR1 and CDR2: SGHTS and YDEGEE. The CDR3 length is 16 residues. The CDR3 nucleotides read TGTGCCAGCAGCTTGGGGACAGGGGTTGCTAATGAAAAACTGTTTTTT. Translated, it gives CASSLGTGVANEKLFF.

This CDR3 is CASSPRAGGGPEETQYF. The CDR3 nucleotides read TGTGCCAGCAGCCCCCGAGCGGGCGGGGGGCCCGAAGAGACCCAGTACTTC. V usage is TRBV7-8 and J usage is TRBJ2-5; TRBD2 matches 8 bases. Germline trimming cut 5 bases from V and 3 bases from J; bases unmatched to any gene: 14. The CDR3 extends over 17 amino acids. Germline CDR1 is SGHVS and CDR2 is FQNEAQ. Based on the CDR3 plus reference TRBV7-8 and TRBJ2-5, the full variable domain is GAGVSQSPRYKVAKRGQDVALRCDPISGHVSLFWYQQALGQGPEFLTYFQNEAQLDKSGLPSDRFFAERPEGSVSTLKIQRTQQEDSAVYLCASSPRAGGGPEETQYFGPGTRLLVL.

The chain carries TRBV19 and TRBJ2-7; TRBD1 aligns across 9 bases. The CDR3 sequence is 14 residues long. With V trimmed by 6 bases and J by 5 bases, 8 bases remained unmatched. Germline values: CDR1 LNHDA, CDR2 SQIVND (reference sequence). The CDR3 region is CASRGGTGKDEQYF. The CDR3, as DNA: TGTGCCAGTAGGGGCGGGACAGGGAAGGACGAGCAGTACTTC.

The CDR3 here is CASSTLLQGRETQYF. The DNA of the CDR3 is TGTGCCAGTAGTACCTTACTACAGGGTCGAGAGACCCAGTACTTC. V usage is TRBV19 and J usage is TRBJ2-5, with a tentative D call TRBD1 (6 bases). The germline V gene encodes CDR1 LNHDA and CDR2 SQIVND (reference sequence). V gave up 4 bases and J gave up 4 bases, with 16 bases separating them. This CDR3 region has 15 residues.

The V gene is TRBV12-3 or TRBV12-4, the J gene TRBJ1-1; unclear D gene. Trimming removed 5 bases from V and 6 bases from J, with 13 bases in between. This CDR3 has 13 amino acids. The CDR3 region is CASSPRLRAEAFF. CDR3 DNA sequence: TGTGCCAGCAGTCCCCGACTACGGGCTGAAGCTTTCTTT.

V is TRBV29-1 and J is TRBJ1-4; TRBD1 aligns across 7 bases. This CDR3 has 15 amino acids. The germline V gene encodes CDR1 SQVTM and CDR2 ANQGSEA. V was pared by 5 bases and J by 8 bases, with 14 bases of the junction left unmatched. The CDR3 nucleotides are TGCAGCGTTCAGGATGCGACAGGGCGAAGAGAAAAACTGTTTTTT. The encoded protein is CSVQDATGRREKLFF.

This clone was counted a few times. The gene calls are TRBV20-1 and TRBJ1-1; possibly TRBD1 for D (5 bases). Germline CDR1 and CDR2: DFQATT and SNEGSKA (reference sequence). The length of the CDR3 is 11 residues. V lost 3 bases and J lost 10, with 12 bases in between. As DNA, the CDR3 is TGCAGTGCTAGTGTGGGGCTAGGAGCTTTCTTT. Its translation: CSASVGLGAFF.

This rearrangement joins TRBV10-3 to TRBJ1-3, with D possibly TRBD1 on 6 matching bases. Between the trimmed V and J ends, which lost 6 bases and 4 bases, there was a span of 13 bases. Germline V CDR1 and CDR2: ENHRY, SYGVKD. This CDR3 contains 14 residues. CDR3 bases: TGTGCCATCAGAGCTCAGGGGTCCGGAAACACCATATATTTT. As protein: CAIRAQGSGNTIYF.

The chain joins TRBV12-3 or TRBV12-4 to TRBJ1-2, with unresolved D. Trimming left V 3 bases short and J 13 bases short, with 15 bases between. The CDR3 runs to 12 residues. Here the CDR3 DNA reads TGTGCCAGCAGTTTCGATGGGCTGGGTAGCACCTTC. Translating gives CASSFDGLGSTF.

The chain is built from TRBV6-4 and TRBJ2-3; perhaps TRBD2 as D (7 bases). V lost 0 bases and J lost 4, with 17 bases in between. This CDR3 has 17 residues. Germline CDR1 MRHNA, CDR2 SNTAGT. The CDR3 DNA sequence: TGTGCCAGCAGTGACTCGAGGGGGGGTGGTATGGCAGATACGCAGTATTTT. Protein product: CASSDSRGGGMADTQYF.

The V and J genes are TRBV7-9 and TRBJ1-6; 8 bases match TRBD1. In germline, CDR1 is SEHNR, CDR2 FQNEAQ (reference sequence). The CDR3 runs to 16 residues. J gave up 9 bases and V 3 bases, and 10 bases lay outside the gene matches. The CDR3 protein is CASSFLGRGPSSPLHF. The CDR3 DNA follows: TGTGCCAGCAGCTTTTTGGGCAGGGGGCCAAGTTCACCCCTCCACTTT.

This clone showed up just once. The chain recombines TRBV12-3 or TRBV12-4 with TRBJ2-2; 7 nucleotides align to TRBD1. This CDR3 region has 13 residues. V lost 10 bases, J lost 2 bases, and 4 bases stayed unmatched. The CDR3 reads CATGDSNTGELFF. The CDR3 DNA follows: TGTGCCACCGGGGACAGTAACACCGGGGAGCTGTTTTTT.